Below, 31 T cell receptor beta chains from the same sample are listed, as sequenced in a study of T cells after yellow fever vaccination. TCRdb re-called the 5' RACE reads with MiXCR, one entry per CDR3 protein. The sample carries about 360,000 distinct CDR3 sequences, 6.2% recorded once. This sample comprised PBMCs, obtained 5 days after the yellow fever booster vaccination. Source of these receptors: a man aged 25-40 years who received the YFV17D yellow fever vaccine.

This clonotype was observed a handful of times. The CDR3 sequence is CASSQAGLTVGQYF. DNA for the CDR3: TGTGCCAGCAGCCAAGCGGGACTTACCGTGGGGCAGTATTTT. The J gene is TRBJ2-3, the V gene TRBV4-2, with a tentative D call TRBD2 (6 bases). This CDR3 contains 14 residues. Germline-derived CDR1 and CDR2 are LGHNA and YNFKEQ. The V end lost 1 base, the J end lost 11 bases, and 16 bases lay between the germline ends.

This clonotype has at least ten counts. The chain couples TRBV9 to TRBJ1-1, with D uncertain. Per germline, CDR1 SGDLS and CDR2 YYNGEE. V was pared by 0 bases and J by 6 bases, with 12 bases between. This CDR3 has 14 amino acids. This CDR3 reads CASSVGGTRAEAFF. As DNA, the CDR3 is TGTGCCAGCAGCGTAGGCGGCACCCGGGCTGAAGCTTTCTTT.

This clonotype was seen just once. The conserved phenylalanine or tryptophan is not found at the CDR3 terminus, so this likely reflects a read error. This rearrangement joins TRBV29-1 to TRBJ2-1; D is uncertain. Germline CDR1 is SQVTM and CDR2 is ANQGSEA. The CDR3 extends over 13 amino acids. The ends were cut back, 7 bases at V and 0 bases at J, with 10 bases in the middle. CDR3 bases: TGCAGCGCCCCAGGAAGCTCCTACAATGAGCAGTTCTTA. Amino acids: CSAPGSSYNEQFL.

This clonotype was picked up a small number of times. The chain is built from TRBV10-3 and TRBJ1-4, with 8 bases identical to TRBD1. Germline values: CDR1 ENHRY, CDR2 SYGVKD. V lost 6 bases and J lost 6; bases outside the gene matches: 6. The CDR3 has 14 amino acids. The CDR3 coding sequence is TGTGCCATCAGGACAGGGGCAAGTGATGAAAAACTGTTTTTT. Residues: CAIRTGASDEKLFF.

This clonotype was detected many times. The J gene is TRBJ2-7, the V gene TRBV5-6; D unclear. With 5 bases removed from V and 2 bases from J, the gap between germline ends came to 14 bases. The CDR3 consists of 14 residues. The V gene's germline CDR1 is SGHDT and CDR2 YYEEEE. The CDR3 DNA follows: TGTGCCAGCAGGCTAGGGCAGAACCCCTACGAGCAGTACTTC. Its translation is CASRLGQNPYEQYF.

The J gene is TRBJ2-6, the V gene TRBV7-2; no clear D. The CDR3 is made up of 16 amino acids. The germline V and J ends were trimmed by 1 base and 0 bases, with 7 bases remaining between them. The germline V gene has CDR1 SGHTA and CDR2 FQGNSA. The chain's CDR3 is CASSLGPDSGANVLTF. Written as DNA, the CDR3 is TGTGCCAGCAGCTTAGGTCCGGACTCTGGGGCCAACGTCCTGACTTTC.

This clonotype was detected ten times or more. This rearrangement joins TRBV6-2 or TRBV6-3 to TRBJ2-7, with D possibly TRBD2 on 5 matching bases. Germline CDR1 is MNHEY and CDR2 is SVGEGT. V dropped 0 bases and J dropped 6 bases, with 15 bases sitting between them. This CDR3 has 15 amino acids. CDR3 coding DNA: TGTGCCAGCAGTTACTCCCATCGAGGGAGAGTCGAGCAGTACTTC. Translating it yields CASSYSHRGRVEQYF.

This clonotype has a handful of counts. CDR3 in DNA: TGTGCCAGCGGACAGGGGGTAACAGATACGCAGTATTTT. Translating gives CASGQGVTDTQYF. V and J are TRBV6-4 and TRBJ2-3; 10 bases map to TRBD1. Germline trimming cut 8 bases from V and 3 bases from J; bases unmatched to any gene: 2. From germline, CDR1 is MRHNA and CDR2 SNTAGT. This CDR3 has 13 residues.

At least ten counts were recorded for this clonotype. V usage is TRBV7-2 and J usage is TRBJ2-3; D is ambiguous. Between the trimmed V and J ends, which lost 5 bases and 4 bases, there was a span of 10 bases. This CDR3 spans 13 amino acids. In germline, CDR1 is SGHTA, CDR2 FQGNSA. CDR3: CASSPVMSDTQYF. CDR3 in DNA: TGTGCCAGCAGCCCAGTTATGTCAGATACGCAGTATTTT.

The rearrangement links TRBV6-1 to TRBJ2-2, with D possibly TRBD2 on 6 matching bases. The V end lost 6 bases, the J end lost 0 bases, and 11 bases lay between the germline ends. CDR3 length: 15 amino acids. CDR1 is MNHNS, CDR2 SASEGT, per germline. DNA for the CDR3: TGTGCCAGCAGATCTAGCGTCGCGAACACCGGGGAGCTGTTTTTT. It codes for CASRSSVANTGELFF.

This clonotype was observed a few times. V and J are TRBV6-1 and TRBJ2-1; TRBD2 matches 9 bases. This CDR3 spans 15 amino acids. Trimming at V came to 8 bases and at J to 0 bases, leaving 5 bases not matched to a gene. From germline, CDR1 is MNHNS and CDR2 SASEGT. CDR3 nucleotides: TGTGCCAGCCAACTAGCGGGTTTCTCCTACAATGAGCAGTTCTTC. This sequence encodes CASQLAGFSYNEQFF.

The chain carries TRBV3-1 and TRBJ2-1; TRBD1 aligns across 7 bases. Unmatched junction bases numbered 15, after V lost 3 bases and J lost 7 bases. Germline CDR1 LGHDT, CDR2 YNNKEL (reference sequence). This CDR3 has 17 residues. The CDR3 DNA is TGTGCCAGCAGCCAGATGGGACAGCCTACCCTAGGGAATGAGCAGTTCTTC. Translated: CASSQMGQPTLGNEQFF.

This clonotype has only a few counts. The V call is TRBV24-1, the J call TRBJ2-3; D may be TRBD2 (6 bases). V lost 4 bases to trimming and J lost 1 base, with 11 bases between them. The V gene's germline CDR1 is KGHDR and CDR2 SFDVKD. The CDR3 runs 15 residues. CDR3 region: CATSDPSARTDTQYF. CDR3 nucleotides: TGTGCCACCAGTGACCCTAGCGCCCGCACAGATACGCAGTATTTT.

The genes are TRBV29-1 and TRBJ2-5; TRBD2 agrees at 15 bases. The V gene's germline CDR1 is SQVTM and CDR2 ANQGSEA. The CDR3 extends over 13 amino acids. The V segment lost 4 bases and the J segment 10 bases; nucleotides outside the gene matches: 4. In DNA form, the CDR3 reads TGCAGCGTTGGGCGGACTAGCGGGAGGGACCAGTACTTC. It specifies CSVGRTSGRDQYF.

This clonotype was observed at least ten times. The rearrangement links TRBV5-6 to TRBJ2-5; D might be TRBD2 (5 bases). Germline V gene lookup returns CDR1 SGHDT and CDR2 YYEEEE. CDR3 length: 13 amino acids. Between the trimmed V and J ends, which lost 0 bases and 6 bases, there was a span of 9 bases. CDR3 nucleotides: TGTGCCAGCAGCTTGGGTGGAGGAAAGACCCAGTACTTC. Translation: CASSLGGGKTQYF.

This clonotype occurred many times. The chain combines TRBV11-2 with TRBJ2-7; TRBD2 matches at 15 bases. The CDR3 length is 19 residues. J was trimmed by 2 bases and V by 4 bases; bases with no gene match: 12. Germline values: CDR1 SGHAT, CDR2 FQNNGV. CDR3 residues: CASSSAGTSGRSRTYEQYF. The CDR3, as DNA: TGTGCCAGCAGCTCGGCCGGGACTAGCGGGAGGTCCCGGACCTACGAGCAGTACTTC.

The chain recombines TRBV20-1 with TRBJ2-7, with TRBD2 matching 12 bases. This CDR3 region has 15 residues. Germline V gene sequence: CDR1 DFQATT, CDR2 SNEGSKA (reference sequence). V lost 0 bases, J lost 7 bases, and 7 bases stayed unmatched. The CDR3 sequence: CSARDQSSGRGEQYF. Written as DNA, the CDR3 is TGCAGTGCTAGAGATCAGTCTAGCGGGAGGGGTGAGCAGTACTTC.

This clonotype was observed a single time. A read error is possible here, since a much larger clone lies one base away. The CDR3 bases are TGTGCCAGCAGTCGCGGGGACTTGACTAGGCCCGGGGGGCTGTTTTTT. Its protein is CASSRGDLTRPGGLFF. V and J are TRBV6-2 or TRBV6-3 and TRBJ2-2; D may be TRBD2 (6 bases). This CDR3 is 16 amino acids long. Germline V gene data show CDR1 as MNHEY and CDR2 as SVGEGT.

This clonotype was observed a handful of times. The chain combines TRBV7-2 with TRBJ2-5; possibly TRBD2 for D (5 bases). V lost 6 bases and J 2 bases, leaving 13 bases between the germline ends. The CDR3 runs 14 residues. CDR1 SGHTA and CDR2 FQGNSA come from the germline V gene. CDR3 in DNA: TGTGCCAGCAGTACACCCGGACTGCAAGAGACCCAGTACTTC. Translating gives CASSTPGLQETQYF.

This clonotype has only a few counts. The CDR3 is CASSRGPDNEQFF. CDR3 bases: TGTGCCAGCTCACGGGGGCCGGACAATGAGCAGTTCTTC. The chain carries TRBV18 and TRBJ2-1, with D possibly TRBD1 on 6 matching bases. Germline CDR1 is KGHSH and CDR2 is LQKENI. This CDR3 is 13 amino acids long. V dropped 4 bases and J dropped 5 bases, with 9 bases sitting between them.

Many counts were recorded for this clonotype. The V and J genes are TRBV12-3 or TRBV12-4 and TRBJ2-1; the match to TRBD1 covers 7 bases. The CDR3 length is 16 residues. With 5 bases clipped from V and 2 bases from J, the junction kept 9 bases outside the gene matches. DNA of the CDR3: TGTGCCAGCAGTATCAACACAGGGGCGCCCTACAATGAGCAGTTCTTC. Its protein is CASSINTGAPYNEQFF.

This clonotype was found a few times. V and J are TRBV29-1 and TRBJ1-6; 8 positions match TRBD1. Looked up from germline, CDR1 is SQVTM and CDR2 is ANQGSEA. CDR3 length: 18 residues. V was pared by 7 bases and J by 0 bases, with 14 bases of the junction left unmatched. The CDR3 region is CSAAGPGGATSYNSPLHF. DNA for the CDR3: TGCAGCGCCGCGGGACCAGGGGGCGCAACCTCCTATAATTCACCCCTCCACTTT.

The V call is TRBV5-1, the J call TRBJ2-5; 10 positions agree with TRBD1. Germline CDR1 SGHRS, CDR2 YFSETQ. Trimming removed 8 bases from V and 1 base from J; junction bases left unmatched: 11. There are 16 residues in the CDR3. Here the CDR3 DNA reads TGCGCCAGTTCCGGGACAGGGGCGCTCGTCCAAGAGACCCAGTACTTC. Translating it yields CASSGTGALVQETQYF.

This clonotype was seen ten or more times. This rearrangement joins TRBV10-3 to TRBJ2-3, with 7 bases that match TRBD1. The CDR3 runs 13 residues. V lost 2 bases, J lost 4 bases, and 0 bases stayed unmatched. The germline V gene encodes CDR1 ENHRY and CDR2 SYGVKD. CDR3 DNA sequence: TGTGCCATCAGTGAGACAGGGGCAGATACGCAGTATTTT. As protein: CAISETGADTQYF.

This clonotype was observed at least ten times. The chain links TRBV7-3 to TRBJ2-3; no clear D gene. Germline V gene sequence: CDR1 SGHTA, CDR2 FQGTGA. The CDR3 covers 12 residues. The germline V and J ends were trimmed by 4 bases and 10 bases, with 12 bases remaining between them. CDR3 sequence (DNA): TGTGCCAGCAGCTACCCCCCGCTGCCGCAGTATTTT. Amino acids: CASSYPPLPQYF.

The CDR3 nucleotides read TGCAGTGCTAGAGATTTTCGGTCTAGCGGCCCCCAGTTAGAGACCCAGTACTTC. It encodes CSARDFRSSGPQLETQYF. This sequence joins TRBV20-1 and TRBJ2-5; 7 nucleotides agree with TRBD2. Trimming removed 0 bases from V and 4 bases from J; junction bases left unmatched: 17. Germline values: CDR1 DFQATT, CDR2 SNEGSKA (reference sequence). The CDR3 runs 18 residues.

This clonotype was found a few times. This rearrangement joins TRBV24-1 to TRBJ1-5, with 9 bases aligning to TRBD1. The ends lost 3 bases at V and 2 bases at J; junction bases unmatched: 4. This CDR3 is built from 16 residues. CDR1 and CDR2 from the germline V gene are KGHDR and SFDVKD. In DNA form, the CDR3 reads TGTGCCACCAGTGATCCGGGACAGGGTGGCAATCAGCCCCAGCATTTT. It codes for CATSDPGQGGNQPQHF.

This clonotype was counted at least ten times. This chain joins TRBV5-5 and TRBJ2-1, with TRBD2 matching over 7 bases. CDR1 is SGHKS and CDR2 is YYEKEE in the germline V gene (reference sequence). This CDR3 has 15 amino acids. With 0 bases clipped from V and 5 bases from J, the junction kept 5 bases outside the gene matches. This chain's CDR3 is CASSLEAGLNNEQFF. The CDR3, as DNA: TGTGCCAGCAGCTTGGAAGCGGGACTCAACAATGAGCAGTTCTTC.

The sample holds many counts of this clonotype. The gene calls are TRBV5-1 and TRBJ2-5, with D perhaps matching TRBD1 (6 bases). The CDR3 covers 13 residues. V was pared by 2 bases and J by 3 bases, with 8 bases between. Germline V gene lookup returns CDR1 SGHRS and CDR2 YFSETQ. DNA for the CDR3: TGCGCCAGCAGCTTTTCAGGGGAAGAGACCCAGTACTTC. This codes for CASSFSGEETQYF.

There are a few counts of this clonotype. The V gene is TRBV10-3, the J gene TRBJ1-1; TRBD1 matches at 7 bases. Trimming removed 6 bases from V and 4 bases from J; junction bases left unmatched: 8. CDR1 and CDR2 from the germline V gene are ENHRY and SYGVKD. The CDR3 has 14 residues. CDR3 region: CAIRVGGTVTEAFF. The CDR3 DNA reads TGTGCCATCAGGGTGGGGGGGACAGTCACTGAAGCTTTCTTT.

In its sample, this clonotype was seen many times. An end of the junction differs from the germline gene, which may be a read error. The V call is TRBV7-7, the J call TRBJ2-5, with D possibly matching TRBD2 (5 bases). The length of the CDR3 is 14 residues. Looked up from germline, CDR1 is SSHAT and CDR2 is FNYEAQ (reference sequence). The DNA of the CDR3 is TGTGCTAGCAGTTTTAGCGCCTACCAAGAGACCCAGTACTTC. It yields the protein CASSFSAYQETQYF.